The sequence of this T cell receptor (beta chain) was determined in a study of cytomegalovirus exposure and HLA in healthy donors. About the study: A subsequent analysis stated that the 120 or so validation repertoires were run on the same platform as the approximately 700 first-cohort repertoires.

The table lists this clone with a few counts. Its antigen is unknown. V lost 8 bases, J lost 10 bases, and 11 bases lay in between. This CDR3 is built from 11 residues. Germline values: CDR1 LNHDA, CDR2 SQIVND (reference sequence). The table came from immunoSEQ multiplex PCR; TCRdb's copy has only in-frame clones and leaves some out. The data contain 180,000 or so clones, about nine tenths of them singletons. Regarding the study as a whole: CMV antigen specificity was confirmed in vitro for a few CMV-associated chains. Rarity held for most TCR sequences, but there were some public TCRs that occurred in many donors. Both high specificity and high sensitivity reportedly marked the classifier's diagnosis of cytomegalovirus status.

The clonotype comes from a man in his late teens or twenties in good health and CMV-seropositive. Sequencing input: PBMCs. This chain links TRBV19 with TRBJ1-4; D gene unclear. The CDR3 spells CASSYSLKLFF. DNA of the CDR3: TGTGCCAGTTCTTACTCGCTAAAACTGTTTTTT.